This TCR beta chain came from a study of blood T cell repertoires in COVID-19. The assay was immunoSEQ multiplex PCR, and TCRdb's table has in-frame clones only and misses some. The repertoire holds tens of thousands of clones, with 85% to 95% as singletons. CDR1 is LGHNA and CDR2 is YSLEER in the germline V gene. Trimming took off 0 bases at V and 1 base at J, with 9 bases between the two ends. The CDR3 runs to 16 residues. V usage is TRBV4-3 and J usage is TRBJ2-2; the D gene is possibly TRBD1 (5 bases). What was sequenced was peripheral blood. The source is a woman aged 60-75 years with active COVID-19. The CDR3 nucleotides are TGCGCCAGCAGCCAAGAAGTAGGACAGAACACCGGGGAGCTGTTTTTT. Its protein product is CASSQEVGQNTGELFF.